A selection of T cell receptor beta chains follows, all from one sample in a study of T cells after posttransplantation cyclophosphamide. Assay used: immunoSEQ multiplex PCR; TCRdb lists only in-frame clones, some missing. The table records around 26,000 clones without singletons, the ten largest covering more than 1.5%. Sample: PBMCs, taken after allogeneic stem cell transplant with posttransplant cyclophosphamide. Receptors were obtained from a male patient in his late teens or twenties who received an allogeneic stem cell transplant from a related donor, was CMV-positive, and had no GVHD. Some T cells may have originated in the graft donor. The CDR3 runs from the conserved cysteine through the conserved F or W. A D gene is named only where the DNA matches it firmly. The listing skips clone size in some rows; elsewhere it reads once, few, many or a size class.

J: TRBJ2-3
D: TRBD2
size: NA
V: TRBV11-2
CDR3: CASSFPLAGDGTDTQYF
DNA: TGTGCCAGCAGCTTCCCCCTAGCGGGAGATGGCACAGATACGCAGTATTTT

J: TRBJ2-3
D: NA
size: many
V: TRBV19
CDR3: CASRDGSSTDTQYF
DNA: TGTGCCAGTAGGGACGGGAGTAGCACAGATACGCAGTATTTT

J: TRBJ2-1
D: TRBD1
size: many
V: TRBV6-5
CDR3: CASSYSAGQGSNEQFF
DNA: TGTGCCAGCAGTTACTCAGCGGGACAGGGCTCTAATGAGCAGTTCTTC

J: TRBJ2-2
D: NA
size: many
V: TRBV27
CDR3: CASSSPARSATGELFF
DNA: TGTGCCAGCAGTTCCCCGGCCCGTAGCGCCACCGGGGAGCTGTTTTTT

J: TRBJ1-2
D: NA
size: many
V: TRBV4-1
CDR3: CASSQDVREWRLEDGYTF
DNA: TGCGCCAGCAGCCAAGATGTGCGGGAATGGCGGCTTGAGGATGGCTACACCTTC

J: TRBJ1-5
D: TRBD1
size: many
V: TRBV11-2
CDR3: CASSLGGFSQPQHF
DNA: TGTGCCAGCAGCCTAGGGGGCTTTAGTCAGCCCCAGCATTTT

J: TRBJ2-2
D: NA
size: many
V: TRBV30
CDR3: CAWSVIDREAGELFF
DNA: TGTGCCTGGAGTGTAATCGACAGGGAGGCTGGGGAGCTGTTTTTT

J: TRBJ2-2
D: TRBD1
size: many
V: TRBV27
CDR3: CASSSTGVGRNTGELFF
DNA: TGTGCCAGCAGTTCTACAGGGGTCGGACGGAACACCGGGGAGCTGTTTTTT

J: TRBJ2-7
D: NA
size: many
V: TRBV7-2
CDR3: CASSLGGRRGYEQYF
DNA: TGTGCCAGCAGCTTAGGGGGTCGGCGGGGCTACGAGCAGTACTTC

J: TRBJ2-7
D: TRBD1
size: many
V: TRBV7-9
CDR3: CASSSAGTGSYEQYF
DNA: TGTGCCAGCAGTTCTGCCGGGACAGGGAGCTACGAGCAGTACTTC

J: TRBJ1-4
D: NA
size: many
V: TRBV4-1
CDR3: CASSQGLPRTNEKLFF
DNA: TGCGCCAGCAGCCAAGGCCTTCCTAGGACTAATGAAAAACTGTTTTTT

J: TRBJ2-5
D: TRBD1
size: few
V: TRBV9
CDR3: CASSAVPGQGIETQYF
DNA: TGTGCCAGCAGCGCCGTCCCGGGACAGGGGATAGAGACCCAGTACTTC

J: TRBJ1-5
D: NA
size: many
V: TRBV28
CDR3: CASSFTGIGPQHF
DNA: TGTGCCAGCAGTTTCACGGGGATTGGGCCCCAGCATTTT

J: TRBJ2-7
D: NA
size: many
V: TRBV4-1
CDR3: CASSPSANNEQYF
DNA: TGCGCCAGCAGCCCAAGCGCCAACAACGAGCAGTACTTC

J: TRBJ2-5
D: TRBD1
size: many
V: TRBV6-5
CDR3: CASSLQGNQETQYF
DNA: TGTGCCAGCAGTCTACAGGGGAACCAAGAGACCCAGTACTTC

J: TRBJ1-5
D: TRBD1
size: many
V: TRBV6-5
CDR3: CASSKQGEGQPQHF
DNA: TGTGCCAGCAGTAAACAGGGGGAGGGTCAGCCCCAGCATTTT

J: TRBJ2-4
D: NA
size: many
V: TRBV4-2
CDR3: CASSQDNLAKNIQYF
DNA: TGTGCCAGCAGCCAAGATAATTTAGCCAAAAACATTCAGTACTTC

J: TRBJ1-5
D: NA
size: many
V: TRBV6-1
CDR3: CASSGSQGYGNQPQHF
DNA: TGTGCCAGCAGTGGATCACAGGGTTACGGCAATCAGCCCCAGCATTTT

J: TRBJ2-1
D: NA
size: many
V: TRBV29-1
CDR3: CSAPGVSYNEQFF
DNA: TGCAGCGCCCCAGGGGTGAGCTACAATGAGCAGTTCTTC

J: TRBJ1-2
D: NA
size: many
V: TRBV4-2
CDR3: CASSQDNGGHYGYTF
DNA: TGTGCCAGCAGCCAAGATAACGGGGGTCACTATGGCTACACCTTC

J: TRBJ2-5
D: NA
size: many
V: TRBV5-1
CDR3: CASSLFASPQETQYF
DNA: TGCGCCAGCAGCTTGTTTGCGAGCCCCCAAGAGACCCAGTACTTC

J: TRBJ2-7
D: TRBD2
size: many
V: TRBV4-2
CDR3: CASSRIVAGDSYEQYF
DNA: TGTGCCAGCAGCCGAATTGTAGCGGGAGATTCCTACGAGCAGTACTTC

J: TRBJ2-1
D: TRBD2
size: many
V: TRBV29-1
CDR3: CSGWRGFLNEQFF
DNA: TGCAGCGGATGGCGGGGGTTTCTGAATGAGCAGTTCTTC

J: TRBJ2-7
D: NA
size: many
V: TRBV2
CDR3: CARGPGRGEQYF
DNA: TGTGCCCGAGGACCCGGACGGGGCGAGCAGTACTTC

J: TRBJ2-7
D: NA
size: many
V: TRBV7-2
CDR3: CASRTGYMNEQYF
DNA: TGTGCCAGCAGGACAGGTTATATGAACGAGCAGTACTTC

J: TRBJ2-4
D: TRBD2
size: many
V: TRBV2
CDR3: CASSGTSEGNIQYF
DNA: TGTGCCAGCAGTGGCACTAGCGAGGGGAACATTCAGTACTTC

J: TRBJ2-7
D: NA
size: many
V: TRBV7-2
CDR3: CASSLVRDDYEQYF
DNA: TGTGCCAGCAGCTTAGTCCGGGATGACTACGAGCAGTACTTC

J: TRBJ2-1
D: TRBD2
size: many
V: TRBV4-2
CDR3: CASSRLAGNEQFF
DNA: TGTGCCAGCAGCAGACTAGCGGGAAATGAGCAGTTCTTC

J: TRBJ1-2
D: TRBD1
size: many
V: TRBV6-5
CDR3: CASSYRAGGRSYGYTF
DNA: TGTGCCAGCAGTTACAGGGCAGGGGGGCGGAGCTATGGCTACACCTTC

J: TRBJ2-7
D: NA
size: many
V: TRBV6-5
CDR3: CVSSTSAASSYEQYF
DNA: TGTGTCAGCAGTACCTCTGCGGCTAGCTCCTACGAGCAGTACTTC

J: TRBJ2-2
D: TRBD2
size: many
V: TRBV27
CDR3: CASSLMGRASGELFF
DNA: TGTGCCAGCAGTTTGATGGGGAGGGCCTCTGGGGAGCTGTTTTTT